What follows is one TCR beta chain and its context. These data are taken from a study of blood T cell repertoires in COVID-19. The overall study: Material from acute and convalescent COVID-19 was sourced from the United States, Italy and Spain. Sources were T cells, B-cell-depleted T cells, or PBMCs; the material itself was cDNA or gDNA.

Original processing methods: Estimation of nucleated cell counts was performed using reference gene primer amplification. Produced via immunoSEQ multiplex PCR; TCRdb's table is partial and in-frame only. Clone size and the V and J calls come from that table; the DNA yielded D and trimming. Of about 85,000 clones in the sample, around 87% are singletons; the top ten hold around 4%. The receptor comes from a woman of 80 years or more with active or convalescent COVID-19. The sequenced sample was peripheral blood.

CDR3 nucleotide sequence: TGTGCCAGCAGCTTAACGTTCAGGGGACAGGGAATTAGCAATCAGCCCCAGCATTTT. Translating it yields CASSLTFRGQGISNQPQHF. V is TRBV7-3 and J is TRBJ1-5; 9 bases are a match to TRBD1. The V and J ends lost 0 bases and 0 bases, in that order; junction bases with no gene match: 9. Germline V gene sequence: CDR1 SGHTA, CDR2 FQGTGA. The CDR3 is 19 residues long.